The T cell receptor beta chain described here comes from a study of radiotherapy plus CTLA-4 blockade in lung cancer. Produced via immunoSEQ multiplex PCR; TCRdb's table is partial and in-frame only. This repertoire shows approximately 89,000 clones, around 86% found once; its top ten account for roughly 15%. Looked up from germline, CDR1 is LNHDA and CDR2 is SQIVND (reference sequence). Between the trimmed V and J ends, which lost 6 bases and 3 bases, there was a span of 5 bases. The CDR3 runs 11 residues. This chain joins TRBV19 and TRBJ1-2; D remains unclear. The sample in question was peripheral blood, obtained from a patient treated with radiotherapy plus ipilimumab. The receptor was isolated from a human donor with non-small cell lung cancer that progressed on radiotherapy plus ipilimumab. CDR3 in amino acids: CASRADYGYTF. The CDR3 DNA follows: TGTGCCAGTAGAGCGGACTATGGCTACACCTTC.